This TCR beta chain was captured by sequencing in a study of identical twins (dated by TCRdb to the mid-2010s). About the full investigation: The study deep-sequenced TCR alpha and beta repertoires from monozygotic twins, unrelated adults of various ages and cord blood to test whether fetal clonotypes persist. To rule out contamination, the twin experiments were replicated at different times with different library preparation protocols. What the research found in general, with its limitations: A weaker excess of twin sharing was found in beta out-of-frame sequences because the signal-to-noise ratio was lowered by fewer shared sequences. Because the same donors could not be followed over many years, conclusions were based on cross-sectional statistical analysis. Compared with coincidental sharing between unrelated individuals, an excess of low generation-probability sequences was observed among out-of-frame TCR alpha sequences shared between twins. Zero-insertion analyses could be partly confounded by invariant T cells such as MAIT and iNKT, although diverse VJ usage argued against such confounding for most clonotypes. Recombination models systematically underestimated out-of-frame TCR alpha sharing in monozygotic twins but agreed with sharing between unrelated individuals. Abundant cord blood beta clonotypes had fewer insertions, young adult naive repertoires showed a similar but weaker trend, and memory repertoires showed no such trend.

Only healthy Caucasian donors were included. Miltenyi CD45RO+ enrichment and human naive T-cell isolation kits were used to isolate memory (CD45RO+) and naive T cells from PBMC. Remarks on this clonotype: What antigen it recognizes has not been identified. No per-base quality is available; no much larger clone lies one base away.

The germline V gene specifies SNHLY as CDR1 and FYNNEI as CDR2. From the cysteine up to the phenylalanine, the CDR3 has a length of 13 residues. Just the 39-base CDR3 DNA is kept, in frame starting at base 1. V loses 10 bases of germline sequence and J loses 7 bases, and the interval between the two ends is 19 bases. The library came from 5' RACE. These reads were obtained on an Illumina HiSeq 2000. Template switching added a universal primer binding site, and the final cDNA carried a unique molecular identifier that allowed TCR cDNA molecules to be counted accurately. Specific primers in the conserved constant-segment region were used to synthesize first-strand cDNA for TCR alpha and beta chains. To control for contamination, every cDNA library carried two barcodes: a SMART-Mk sample barcode plus Illumina barcodes. TruSeq adapter sequences, together with Illumina sample barcodes, were added in two successive PCR steps. The TCR alpha and beta cDNA libraries were sequenced on the Illumina HiSeq platform using custom primers. In the paper's pipeline: Raw reads were processed with MiGEC to extract unique molecular identifiers, and MiXCR was used to determine CDR3 positions. Recombination models were inferred per individual with the repgenHMM and IGoR tools using an EM algorithm. The tcR package in R was used for shared clonotype analysis, with sharing normalized by the product of cloneset sizes. To study raw recombination free of thymic and clonal selection effects, out-of-frame nonproductive sequences were analyzed. The public reads were reanalyzed by TCRdb: fastp trimming at Q25, MiXCR alignment, in-frame beta chains only. One record per CDR3 amino acid sequence lists the most common genes and DNA. The V and J calls and clone size come from TCRdb's table, not from the authors' own analysis. The table for this sample lists approximately 240,000 distinct CDR3 sequences; 11% to 15% of them were counted only once. Of the sample, approximately 10% is held by the ten largest clones.

Recombination connected TRBV2 to TRBJ1-1; TRBD1 is possibly the D segment (6 matching bases). This clonotype was sampled from a woman aged 18-29 years in good health. What was sequenced was memory (CD45RO+) T cells sorted from blood. This specimen's cell subset or site label, per the study, means: CD45RO+ enriched T cells. The CDR3 corresponds to CATEEGETNEAFF. In nucleotides, the sequence is TGTGCCACCGAGGAGGGGGAGACTAATGAAGCTTTCTTT.